The 21 T cell receptor beta chains listed next were all sequenced from one sample in a study of blood T cell repertoires in COVID-19. Only in-frame clones appear in the TCRdb table, and some are missing; sequencing was by immunoSEQ multiplex PCR. This sample carries more than 150,000 clones, around nine tenths of them seen once, and the ten largest clones take about 12%. The material sequenced was peripheral blood. The origin of the receptors is an older woman with COVID-19, enrolled during active disease.

This chain connects TRBV5-1 to TRBJ2-7; 11 positions match TRBD2. CDR1 and CDR2 (germline): SGHRS, YFSETQ. V dropped 1 base and J dropped 4; count of bases not matched to a gene: 4. The CDR3 sequence is 15 residues long. CDR3 loop: CASSLQTSGIYEQYF. CDR3 DNA: TGCGCCAGCAGCTTGCAGACTAGCGGGATTTACGAGCAGTACTTC. Full variable domain (remainder filled in from reference TRBV5-1 and TRBJ2-7): KAGVTQTPRYLIKTRGQQVTLSCSPISGHRSVSWYQQTPGQGLQFLFEYFSETQRNKGNFPGRFSGRQFSNSRSEMNVSTLELGDSALYLCASSLQTSGIYEQYFGPGTRLTVT.

This chain uses TRBV2 with TRBJ1-5; perhaps TRBD1 as D (6 bases). Germline loops: CDR1 SNHLY, CDR2 FYNNEI. This CDR3 is built from 13 residues. V dropped 2 bases and J dropped 11 bases, with 13 bases sitting between them. The CDR3 loop reads CASSELIEGAQHF. The CDR3 region has the DNA TGTGCCAGCAGTGAATTAATAGAGGGGGCCCAGCATTTT.

The J gene is TRBJ2-2, the V gene TRBV11-2, with a possible D match to TRBD2 (6 bases). Trimming shortened V by 1 base and J by 8 bases, and 14 bases separated the two germline ends. CDR1 is SGHAT and CDR2 is FQNNGV in the germline V gene. There are 15 residues in the CDR3. CDR3 in DNA: TGTGCCAGCAGCTTAGTCGGCGGAGGGACGGGGGAGCTGTTTTTT. Its translation is CASSLVGGGTGELFF.

The chain carries TRBV4-3 and TRBJ2-3; 7 bases agree with TRBD2. This CDR3 has 16 amino acids. V gave up 1 base and J gave up 4 bases; unmatched junction bases: 8. In germline, CDR1 is LGHNA, CDR2 YSLEER. For the CDR3, the DNA is TGCGCCAGCAGCCAAGTAAGCGGGGCAGGGCCAGATACGCAGTATTTT. This gives the protein CASSQVSGAGPDTQYF.

CDR3 sequence: CASSQEYRGGPLAEDTQYF. The DNA for the CDR3 is TGCGCCAGCAGCCAAGAATATCGCGGCGGACCTTTAGCGGAAGATACGCAGTATTTT. The rearrangement links TRBV4-3 to TRBJ2-3, with a possible D match to TRBD2 (6 bases). Germline CDR1 is LGHNA and CDR2 is YSLEER. The CDR3 is 19 residues long. The V end was cut by 0 bases, the J end by 5 bases, with 24 bases between.

The V and J genes are TRBV24-1 and TRBJ2-1, with TRBD2 matching 14 bases. CDR3 length: 17 residues. CDR1 and CDR2 (germline): KGHDR, SFDVKD. The V and J ends lost 3 bases and 9 bases, in that order; junction bases with no gene match: 9. The CDR3 DNA follows: TGTGCCACCAGTGATCCGACTAGCGGGAGGGCCAAACCTGAGCAGTTCTTC. Amino acid sequence: CATSDPTSGRAKPEQFF.

The chain joins TRBV7-8 to TRBJ2-5; the match to TRBD1 covers 7 bases. This CDR3 has 14 residues. The junction had 9 bases not matched to a gene; V was cut back by 7 bases and J by 4 bases. Germline V gene data show CDR1 as SGHVS and CDR2 as FQNEAQ. CDR3 loop: CASTLQGWGETQYF. CDR3 in DNA: TGTGCCAGCACCCTACAGGGGTGGGGAGAGACCCAGTACTTC.

This clone was counted a few times. The chain joins TRBV7-2 to TRBJ2-3; D remains ambiguous. V shed 5 bases and J shed 4 bases, with 13 bases lying between them. Germline V CDR1 and CDR2: SGHTA, FQGNSA. The length of the CDR3 is 14 residues. The CDR3 DNA reads TGTGCCAGCAGCCCCGACTTAGGCGCAGATACGCAGTATTTT. As protein: CASSPDLGADTQYF.

Only a few counts were recorded for this clone. This chain links TRBV10-3 with TRBJ2-5, with D possibly matching TRBD1 (5 bases). The CDR3 has 13 amino acids. CDR1 and CDR2 (germline): ENHRY, SYGVKD. V was shortened by 7 bases and J by 1 base, with 10 bases between the two germline ends. CDR3 region: CAITAGPQETQYF. CDR3 in DNA: TGTGCCATCACGGCAGGGCCCCAAGAGACCCAGTACTTC.

J is TRBJ1-2 and V is TRBV29-1, with TRBD1 identical over 8 bases. Germline V gene sequence: CDR1 SQVTM, CDR2 ANQGSEA. V dropped 3 bases and J dropped 4; count of bases not matched to a gene: 4. CDR3 length equals 13 residues. The CDR3 DNA sequence: TGCAGCGTTGACGGCAGGGGGCTCTATGGCTACACCTTC. Translation: CSVDGRGLYGYTF.

This clone has a handful of counts. This chain connects TRBV5-1 to TRBJ2-7; TRBD2 might be the D (6 bases). V shed 0 bases and J shed 3 bases, with 10 bases lying between them. Germline CDR1 and CDR2: SGHRS and YFSETQ. This CDR3 spans 14 amino acids. CDR3 loop: CASSLEDGGYEQYF. For the CDR3, the DNA is TGCGCCAGCAGCTTGGAGGACGGGGGCTACGAGCAGTACTTC.

V usage is TRBV6-1 and J usage is TRBJ1-1; D call uncertain. This CDR3 has 16 residues. The germline V gene has CDR1 MNHNS and CDR2 SASEGT. Trimming pared 1 base from V and 0 bases from J, leaving 12 bases between. The CDR3 DNA reads as TGTGCCAGCAGTGAAGGTGGCTTTCGAATGAACACTGAAGCTTTCTTT. Protein sequence: CASSEGGFRMNTEAFF.

The genes are TRBV20-1 and TRBJ2-2; TRBD2 matches 9 bases. After removal of 3 bases from V and 5 bases from J, the junction contained 7 bases not matched to a gene. Per the germline V gene, CDR1 is DFQATT and CDR2 is SNEGSKA (reference sequence). This CDR3 is built from 15 residues. Here the CDR3 DNA reads TGCAGTGCTAGTGATAGCGGGAGTCCAACCGGGGAGCTGTTTTTT. The encoded protein is CSASDSGSPTGELFF.

The V and J genes are TRBV7-9 and TRBJ2-7; possible D gene TRBD2, 6 bases. Trimming left V 2 bases short and J 5 bases short, with 10 bases between. Germline V CDR1 and CDR2: SEHNR, FQNEAQ (reference sequence). CDR3 length equals 13 residues. The CDR3: CASSLFGSHEQYF. The CDR3 DNA sequence: TGTGCCAGCAGCTTATTCGGGAGTCACGAGCAGTACTTC.

The rearrangement links TRBV3-1 (or the pseudogene TRBV3-2) to TRBJ2-3, with 7 nucleotides matching TRBD1. The CDR3 covers 14 residues. The V and J ends lost 5 bases and 2 bases, in that order; junction bases with no gene match: 4. CDR1 is LGHDT, CDR2 YNNKEL, per germline (reference sequence). CDR3 protein: CASSWGQLTDTQYF. Here the CDR3 DNA reads TGTGCCAGCAGCTGGGGACAGCTCACAGATACGCAGTATTTT.

The V call is TRBV5-1, the J call TRBJ2-5; tentatively, D is TRBD1 (6 bases). Germline lookup yields CDR1 SGHRS and CDR2 YFSETQ. There are 16 residues in the CDR3. With 1 base removed from V and 4 bases from J, the gap between germline ends came to 17 bases. The CDR3 spells CASSLSGALRGETQYF. The CDR3 DNA sequence: TGCGCCAGCAGCTTGTCAGGGGCATTAAGAGGAGAGACCCAGTACTTC. Filled out from reference TRBV5-1 and TRBJ2-5, the complete variable domain reads KAGVTQTPRYLIKTRGQQVTLSCSPISGHRSVSWYQQTPGQGLQFLFEYFSETQRNKGNFPGRFSGRQFSNSRSEMNVSTLELGDSALYLCASSLSGALRGETQYFGPGTRLLVL.

The chain uses TRBV7-3 and TRBJ2-5, with 7 bases identical to TRBD1. V shed 6 bases, J shed 2 bases, and the junction held 3 bases outside the gene matches. The CDR3 totals 13 residues. From germline, CDR1 is SGHTA and CDR2 FQGTGA. CDR3 nucleotide sequence: TGTGCCAGCAGTCGACAGGGTCAAGAGACCCAGTACTTC. This encodes CASSRQGQETQYF.

The chain joins TRBV19 to TRBJ2-3; perhaps TRBD1 as D (5 bases). The V end lost 6 bases, the J end lost 0 bases, and 13 bases lay between the germline ends. The length of the CDR3 is 15 residues. Per the germline V gene, CDR1 is LNHDA and CDR2 is SQIVND (reference sequence). This CDR3 reads CASRDRGFSTDTQYF. The CDR3 nucleotides are TGTGCCAGTAGAGATAGGGGATTTAGCACAGATACGCAGTATTTT.

The rearrangement joins TRBV28 to TRBJ2-3, with 8 positions matching TRBD1. There are 14 residues in the CDR3. With 9 bases clipped from V and 4 bases from J, the junction kept 9 bases outside the gene matches. Germline CDR1 and CDR2: MDHEN and SYDVKM. The CDR3 spells CASIDRGFSDTQYF. Here the CDR3 DNA reads TGTGCCAGTATTGACAGGGGTTTTTCAGATACGCAGTATTTT.

V usage is TRBV11-2 and J usage is TRBJ2-7, with D hard to call. Trimming took 5 bases from V and 4 from J, leaving 9 bases between them. Per germline, CDR1 SGHAT and CDR2 FQNNGV. The CDR3 is 12 residues long. CDR3 protein: CASSHNRYEQYF. CDR3 DNA: TGTGCCAGCAGCCACAACAGATACGAGCAGTACTTC. The whole variable domain, filled in from reference TRBV11-2 and TRBJ2-7, reads EAGVAQSPRYKIIEKRQSVAFWCNPISGHATLYWYQQILGQGPKLLIQFQNNGVVDDSQLPKDRFSAERLKGVDSTLKIQPAKLEDSAVYLCASSHNRYEQYFGPGTRLTVT.

Here the CDR3 DNA reads TGTGCCAGCAGTTACGGACTAGCGGGAGTTGAAAACATTCAGTACTTC. It yields the protein CASSYGLAGVENIQYF. The chain couples TRBV6-6 to TRBJ2-4; TRBD2 matches 13 bases. V shed 2 bases, J shed 5 bases, and the junction held 3 bases outside the gene matches. CDR1 and CDR2 (germline): MNHNY, SVGAGI (reference sequence). This CDR3 comprises 16 residues.